This T cell receptor beta chain was found in a study of early T cells in non-severe SARS-CoV-2 infection (dated by TCRdb to the early 2020s). Turning to the overall study: Because TCR sequencing relied on bulk RNA taken from unsorted whole blood, pairing of alpha and beta chains was not possible.

This clonotype was observed many times. Its recognized antigen is unknown. There are no base qualities to consult, and no much larger clone falls within one base. General conclusions and limits of the study: Matching against VDJdb was skewed toward anti-spike CD8 responses, likely underestimated virus-specific expansions, and missed private and CD4 specificities.

The CDR3 runs 14 residues from the cysteine to the phenylalanine. Just CDR3 DNA is preserved here, 42 bases in frame from base 1. The germline V gene specifies MRHNA as CDR1 and SNTAGT as CDR2. Relative to germline, V is missing 6 bases and J is missing 9 bases, with 11 bases of the junction outside any gene match. Library creation used 5' RACE. Sequencing was carried out with a NextSeq 500. The TCR library protocol attached unique molecular identifiers to individual cDNA molecules to correct for sequencing error and PCR bias. Both TCR alpha and beta chains were sequenced, and tight co-correlation was observed between alpha and beta sequence abundances in each sample. In the source study's methods: V gene, J gene and CDR3 annotation of TCR sequences was performed with Decombinator V4. Expanded TCRs were defined as changing significantly between any two time points under a Poisson model with p below 0.0001. TCR abundances were normalised to the total number of TCRs sequenced in each sample and reported as counts per million. TRAV1-2 paired with TRAJ12, TRAJ20 or TRAJ33 defined MAIT TCRs, while TRAV10 paired with TRAJ18 defined iNKT TCRs. VDJdb, accessed 1 November 2021, was searched for CMV, EBV and SARS-CoV-2 annotated TCRs, with TCRs annotated for multiple antigens excluded. TCRdb trimmed the raw reads at Q25, called clones with MiXCR and kept productive beta chains. Each entry merges the rows of one CDR3 protein and shows their most common DNA and genes. The V and J calls shown here were made by TCRdb, not taken from the authors' results. A total of over 50,000 distinct CDR3 sequences appear in this sample, roughly 7.6% of them only once. Roughly a tenth of the sample is taken by the ten largest.

Set within a cohort of healthcare workers in London, UK, this nested case-control study involved weekly PCR testing of nasopharyngeal swabs along with blood sampling. Between 23 and 31 March 2020, the week of the UK lockdown, healthcare workers were enrolled and then followed up weekly for as long as 16 weeks. The chain links TRBV6-4 with TRBJ1-1; 9 junctional bases match TRBD1. The origin of this receptor is an adult who was a healthcare worker with PCR-confirmed SARS-CoV-2 infection or an uninfected control (not recorded which). The material was whole blood, obtained at baseline. CDR3 protein: CASSENTGTGKAFF. The sequenced DNA: TGTGCCAGCAGCGAAAATACCGGGACAGGGAAAGCTTTCTTT.